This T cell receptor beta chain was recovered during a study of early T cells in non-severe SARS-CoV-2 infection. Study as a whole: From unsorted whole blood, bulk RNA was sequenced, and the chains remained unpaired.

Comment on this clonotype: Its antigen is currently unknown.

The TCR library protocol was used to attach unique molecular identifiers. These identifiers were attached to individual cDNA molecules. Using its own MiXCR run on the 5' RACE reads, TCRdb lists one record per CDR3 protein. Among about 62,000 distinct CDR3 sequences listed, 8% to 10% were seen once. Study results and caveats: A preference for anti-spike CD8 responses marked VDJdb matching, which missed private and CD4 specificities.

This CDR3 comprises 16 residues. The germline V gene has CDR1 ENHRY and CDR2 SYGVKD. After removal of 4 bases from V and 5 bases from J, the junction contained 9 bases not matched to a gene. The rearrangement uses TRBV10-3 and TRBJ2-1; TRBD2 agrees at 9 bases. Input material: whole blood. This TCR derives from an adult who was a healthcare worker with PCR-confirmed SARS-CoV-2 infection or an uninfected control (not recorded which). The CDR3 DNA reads TGTGCCATCAGTGGGGGGAGCGGGGGGCTCAACAATGAGCAGTTCTTC. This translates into CAISGGSGGLNNEQFF.